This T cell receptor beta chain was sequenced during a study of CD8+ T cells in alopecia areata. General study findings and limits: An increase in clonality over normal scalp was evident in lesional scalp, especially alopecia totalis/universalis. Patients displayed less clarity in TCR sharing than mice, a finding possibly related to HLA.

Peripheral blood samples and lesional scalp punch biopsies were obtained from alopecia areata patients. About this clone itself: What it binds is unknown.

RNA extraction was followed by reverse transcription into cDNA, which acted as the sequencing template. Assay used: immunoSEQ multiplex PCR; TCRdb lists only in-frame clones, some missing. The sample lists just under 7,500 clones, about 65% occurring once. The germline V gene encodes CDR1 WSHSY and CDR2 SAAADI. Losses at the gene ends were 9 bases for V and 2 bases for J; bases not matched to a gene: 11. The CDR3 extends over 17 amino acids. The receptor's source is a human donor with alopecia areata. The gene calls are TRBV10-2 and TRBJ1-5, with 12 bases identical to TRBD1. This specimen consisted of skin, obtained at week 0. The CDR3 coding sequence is TGCGCCAGTATGCCGGGACAGGGGGCTAGGGGCAATCAGCCCCAGCATTTT. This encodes CASMPGQGARGNQPQHF.